This T cell receptor (beta chain) was observed in a study of blood T cell repertoires in COVID-19. Whole-study context: Italy, Spain and the United States were the sources of the convalescent and acute COVID-19 samples. In each case, the material was cDNA or gDNA derived from T cells, B-cell-depleted T cells, or PBMCs.

The ends were cut back, 1 base at V and 12 bases at J, with 15 bases in the middle. The CDR3 totals 14 residues. The germline CDR1 and CDR2 sequences are LGHNA and YNFKEQ. Clones were sequenced by immunoSEQ multiplex PCR, and TCRdb holds only the in-frame ones, with some missing. The sample carries about 130,000 clones, approximately 80% recorded once. The TCR sequence derives from a woman over 75 with acute or convalescent COVID-19. Source material: peripheral blood. The V gene is TRBV4-2, the J gene TRBJ2-2, with D unresolved. The CDR3 nucleotides are TGTGCCAGCAGCCAAGGGGTAACAGACGAGAAGCTGTTTTTT. It codes for CASSQGVTDEKLFF.